Sequencing of this TCR beta chain was carried out in a study of T cell repertoires in aging, cancer and after chemotherapy (dated by TCRdb to between 2018 and 2020). With regard to the full study: Six donor age groups were covered, ranging from 30 or younger up to 70 or older, and each group contained at least three individuals. The complete dataset included 7.5 million to 9.5 million TCR reads. A cohort of over 200 cancer patients (roughly 90 with hematological and 124 with solid cancers) was assembled, and 95 to 100 healthy donors were included as a reference group. Control TCR repertoires from healthy donors were recorded over several months to years, and clear clonal overlap was observed across re-sampling. Peripheral blood TCR beta repertoires from healthy donors and cancer patients were profiled to examine immunoaging and T cell reconstitution after chemotherapy.

TCR beta rearrangements were amplified from genomic DNA extracted from peripheral blood rather than from sorted cells or RNA. To note about this clonotype: Its recognized antigen is unknown. Per-base qualities were not stored, and no clone one base away is much larger.

Paper-wide results and their limitations: In both cancer cohorts, median generation probability rose over the chemotherapy interval, which suggests that the repertoire was reconstituted through rebound thymic output. According to the authors, the repertoire data do not allow conclusions to be drawn about immunological memory after chemotherapy. Declining TCR diversity with age in healthy donors was mainly explained by loss of richness; in cancer patients, loss of evenness also contributed. Compared with age-matched healthy donors, untreated patients with either hematological or solid cancers had significantly lower TCR diversity in the blood along with higher clonality.

The CDR3 contains 14 residues, cysteine and phenylalanine counted. The read is trimmed to its CDR3 DNA, 42 bases read in frame from base 1. Sequences LNHDA (CDR1) and SQIVND (CDR2) are obtained from the germline V gene (reference sequence). Trimming leaves V shorter by 4 bases and J shorter by 3 bases, with the junction holding 6 bases beyond the gene matches. Rearranged TRB sequences spanning V, D and J segments were amplified by multiplex touch-down PCR using a mixed TRB-A/B primer pool. Illumina adapters and sample indices were added to the amplicons in two consecutive PCR reactions performed with Phusion HS II polymerase. After gel purification with the NucleoSpin Gel and PCR Clean-up kit, the amplicons were checked using Qubit and an Agilent 2100 Bioanalyzer. Sequencing of the libraries was done on an Illumina MiSeq with paired-end, single-indexed 600-cycle runs. In the authors' own workflow: Processing of the TRB sequences was carried out with MiXCR versions 2.12 and 3.0.5. Each unique CDR3 nucleotide sequence counted as one clone, and only productive sequences with at least two reads were retained. Repertoire metrics included Shannon diversity, evenness, clonality (one minus evenness), and alpha-parameterized diversity profiles from alpha 0 to 5. The IGoR algorithm was used to calculate generation probabilities of clones in the paired pre- and post-chemotherapy samples. TCRdb reran the public reads through fastp at Q25 and MiXCR, keeping productive beta chains. Each entry merges the rows of one CDR3 protein and shows their most common DNA and genes. V and J calls and clone size were set by TCRdb, not the authors. The sample table shows about 9,800 distinct CDR3 sequences, and roughly 37% are seen once. The top ten clonotypes cover approximately 9.9% of the sample.

Sequenced input: blood. The chain is made from TRBV19 and TRBJ2-7, and 7 junction bases match TRBD2. The receptor's source is a human donor in good health. The CDR3 region reads CASSRRETNYEQYF. The nucleotide sequence reads TGTGCCAGTAGTAGGCGGGAGACTAACTACGAGCAGTACTTC. Reference TRBV19 and TRBJ2-7 proteins supply the regions before and after the CDR3; the full variable domain is: DGGITQSPKYLFRKEGQNVTLSCEQNLNHDAMYWYRQDPGQGLRLIYYSQIVNDFQKGDIAEGYSVSREKKESFPLTVTSAQKNPTAFYLCASSRRETNYEQYFGPGTRLTVT.